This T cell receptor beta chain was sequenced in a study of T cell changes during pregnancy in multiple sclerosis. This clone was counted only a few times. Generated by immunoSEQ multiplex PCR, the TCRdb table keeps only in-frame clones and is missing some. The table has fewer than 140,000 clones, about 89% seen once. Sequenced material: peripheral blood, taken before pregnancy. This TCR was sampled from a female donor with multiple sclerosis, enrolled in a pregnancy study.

The CDR3 nucleotides are TGCAGTGCAGTGGACTCTGTTGAAGCTTTCTTT. This encodes CSAVDSVEAFF. The chain links TRBV20-1 to TRBJ1-1, with D unresolved. The CDR3 runs 11 residues. Germline V gene lookup returns CDR1 DFQATT and CDR2 SNEGSKA (reference sequence). Between the trimmed V and J ends, which lost 6 bases and 7 bases, there was a span of 12 bases.